The source of this TCR beta chain is a study of identical twins. Via MiXCR, TCRdb re-called the 5' RACE reads, giving one row per CDR3 protein. The sample contains about 150,000 distinct CDR3 sequences, under 4.5% of which appear only once. Germline trimming cut 8 bases from V and 4 bases from J; bases unmatched to any gene: 5. Germline V gene lookup returns CDR1 SQVTM and CDR2 ANQGSEA. This CDR3 has 13 residues. This clonotype was counted many times. The chain uses TRBV29-1 and TRBJ2-1; 10 bases are a match to TRBD2. The source of this sequence is a man aged 18 to 29 in good health. Sequencing was carried out using memory T cells sorted from blood. The CDR3 protein is CSYGTSAYNEQFF. CDR3 nucleotide sequence: TGCAGCTATGGGACTAGCGCTTACAATGAGCAGTTCTTC.